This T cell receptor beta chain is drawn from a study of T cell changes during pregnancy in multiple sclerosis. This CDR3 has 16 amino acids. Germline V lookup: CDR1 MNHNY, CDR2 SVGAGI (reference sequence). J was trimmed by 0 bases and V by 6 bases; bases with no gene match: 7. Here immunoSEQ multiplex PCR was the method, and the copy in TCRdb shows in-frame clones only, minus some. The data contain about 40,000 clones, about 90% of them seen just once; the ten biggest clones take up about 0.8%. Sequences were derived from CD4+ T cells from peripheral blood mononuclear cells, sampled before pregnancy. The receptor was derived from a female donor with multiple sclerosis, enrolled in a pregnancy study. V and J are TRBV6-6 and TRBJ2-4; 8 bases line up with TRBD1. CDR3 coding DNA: TGTGCCAGCAGCCCTAGGACAGGGTTAGCCAAAAACATTCAGTACTTC. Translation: CASSPRTGLAKNIQYF.